This record looks at one T cell receptor beta chain sequence and its context. The data are from a study of blood T cell repertoires in COVID-19. Clones were sequenced by immunoSEQ multiplex PCR, and TCRdb holds only the in-frame ones, with some missing. The sample lists 200,000 to 250,000 clones, roughly four fifths occurring once. The ends lost 2 bases at V and 0 bases at J; junction bases unmatched: 12. Germline V gene data show CDR1 as SGHVS and CDR2 as FNYEAQ. This CDR3 comprises 18 residues. The sequencing input was PBMCs or T cells enriched from blood (not recorded which). This sequence joins TRBV7-6 and TRBJ1-2; 7 bases align to TRBD1. The sequence came from a man aged 40-49 years who had recovered from COVID-19. The CDR3 region has the DNA TGTGCCAGCAGCTTACCCTTGGTGGAAGGGGGCACTAACTATGGCTACACCTTC. Its translation: CASSLPLVEGGTNYGYTF.